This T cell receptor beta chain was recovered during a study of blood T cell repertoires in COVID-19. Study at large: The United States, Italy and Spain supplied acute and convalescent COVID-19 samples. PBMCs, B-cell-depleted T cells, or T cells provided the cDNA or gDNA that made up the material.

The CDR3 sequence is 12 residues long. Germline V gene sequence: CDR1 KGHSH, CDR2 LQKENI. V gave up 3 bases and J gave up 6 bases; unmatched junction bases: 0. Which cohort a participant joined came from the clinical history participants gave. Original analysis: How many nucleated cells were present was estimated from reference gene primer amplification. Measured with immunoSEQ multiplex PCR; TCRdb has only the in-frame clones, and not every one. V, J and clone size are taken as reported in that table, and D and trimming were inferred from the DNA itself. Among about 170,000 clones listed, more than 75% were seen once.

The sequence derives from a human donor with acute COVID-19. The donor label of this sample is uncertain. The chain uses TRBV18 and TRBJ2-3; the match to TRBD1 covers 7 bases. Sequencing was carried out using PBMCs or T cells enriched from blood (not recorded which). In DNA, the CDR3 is TGTGCCAGCTCACCGACAGGGGATACGCAGTATTTT. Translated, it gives CASSPTGDTQYF.